The next 14 T cell receptor beta chains were all read from a single sample in a study of control samples from healthy donors and cancer patients. TCRdb keeps only in-frame clones here, not all; method: immunoSEQ multiplex PCR. The table records around 50,000 clones, 90% to 95% of them present only once. Input material: blood. The receptors stem from a man aged 25 to 40 in good health.

The chain recombines TRBV11-1 with TRBJ2-7; 9 bases align to TRBD2. This CDR3 comprises 16 residues. With 4 bases clipped from V and 2 bases from J, the junction kept 9 bases outside the gene matches. The germline CDR1 and CDR2 sequences are SGHAT and FQDESV (reference sequence). This CDR3 is CASSSLMASGAYEQYF. CDR3 sequence (DNA): TGTGCCAGCAGCTCCCTGATGGCTAGCGGGGCCTACGAGCAGTACTTC.

V and J are TRBV3-1 (or the pseudogene TRBV3-2) and TRBJ2-7; possibly TRBD2 for D (5 bases). Germline values: CDR1 LGHDT, CDR2 YNNKEL (reference sequence). V gave up 3 bases and J gave up 3 bases, with 12 bases separating them. The CDR3 length is 14 residues. CDR3 DNA sequence: TGTGCCAGCAGCCACGAGGGTATGTACTACGAGCAGTACTTC. Translation: CASSHEGMYYEQYF.

This rearrangement joins TRBV5-6 to TRBJ1-4; 8 bases agree with TRBD1. Germline V lookup: CDR1 SGHDT, CDR2 YYEEEE. V trimming: 3 bases; J trimming: 6 bases; junction bases outside the gene matches: 4. CDR3 length: 14 amino acids. The CDR3 reads CASSWTGTDEKLFF. CDR3 sequence (DNA): TGTGCCAGCAGCTGGACAGGGACCGATGAAAAACTGTTTTTT. Drawing the rest from reference TRBV5-6 and TRBJ1-4, the complete variable domain is DAGVTQSPTHLIKTRGQQVTLRCSPKSGHDTVSWYQQALGQGPQFIFQYYEEEERQRGNFPDRFSGHQFPNYSSELNVNALLLGDSALYLCASSWTGTDEKLFFGSGTQLSVL.

The rearrangement joins TRBV7-2 to TRBJ1-2, with D perhaps TRBD1 (5 bases). The CDR3 has 15 amino acids. Trimming stripped 1 base from V and 6 bases from J, with 15 bases between. Germline CDR1 is SGHTA and CDR2 is FQGNSA. The CDR3 protein is CASSLGTRVLNGYTF. The DNA of the CDR3 is TGTGCCAGCAGCTTAGGGACCAGGGTCTTAAATGGCTACACCTTC.

This CDR3 is CASRESQVISNQPQHF. For the CDR3, the DNA is TGTGCCAGCAGAGAATCCCAGGTAATATCTAATCAGCCCCAGCATTTT. This sequence joins TRBV6-1 and TRBJ1-5; D unclear. V lost 6 bases and J lost 4, with 19 bases in between. CDR3 length equals 16 residues. Germline V gene sequence: CDR1 MNHNS, CDR2 SASEGT.

This chain joins TRBV6-2 or TRBV6-3 and TRBJ2-7; possible D gene TRBD1, 7 bases. V was clipped by 4 bases and J by 2 bases, with 27 bases between them. Germline values: CDR1 MNHEY, CDR2 SVGEGT. The CDR3 is 19 amino acids. The CDR3 DNA sequence: TGTGCCAGCAGTTTCCCCCCATGGAGGGGGCCTTCGTCTCCCTACGAGCAGTACTTC. Protein: CASSFPPWRGPSSPYEQYF.

The chain links TRBV5-1 to TRBJ1-1; 7 nucleotides line up with TRBD1. Per germline, CDR1 SGHRS and CDR2 YFSETQ. V dropped 0 bases and J dropped 0; count of bases not matched to a gene: 2. This CDR3 has 15 residues. CDR3 region: CASSLGQGVNTEAFF. For the CDR3, the DNA is TGCGCCAGCAGCTTGGGACAGGGAGTGAACACTGAAGCTTTCTTT. Full variable domain (remainder filled in from reference TRBV5-1 and TRBJ1-1): KAGVTQTPRYLIKTRGQQVTLSCSPISGHRSVSWYQQTPGQGLQFLFEYFSETQRNKGNFPGRFSGRQFSNSRSEMNVSTLELGDSALYLCASSLGQGVNTEAFFGQGTRLTVV.

The genes are TRBV6-5 and TRBJ1-6, with D uncertain. V gave up 8 bases and J gave up 6 bases, with 17 bases separating them. The germline gives CDR1 MNHEY, CDR2 SVGAGI. The CDR3 has 15 residues. In nucleotides, the CDR3 is TGTGCCAGCCGTAGGTCGGGGATAGGTAATTCACCCCTCCACTTT. It yields the protein CASRRSGIGNSPLHF.

This clone was seen just once. The chain recombines TRBV19 with TRBJ2-7; perhaps TRBD1 as D (6 bases). The CDR3 totals 16 residues. The germline V gene encodes CDR1 LNHDA and CDR2 SQIVND (reference sequence). V was clipped by 3 bases and J by 3 bases, with 18 bases between them. The CDR3 DNA follows: TGTGCCAGTAGTATGGCGAATCTGGACAGTGGCTACGAGCAGTACTTC. As protein: CASSMANLDSGYEQYF.

The V gene is TRBV7-3, the J gene TRBJ2-1; D might be TRBD2 (5 bases). CDR3 length: 15 residues. Germline values: CDR1 SGHTA, CDR2 FQGTGA. V shed 1 base and J shed 10 bases, with 17 bases lying between them. CDR3 region: CASSLRRSSEGEQFF. The CDR3 region has the DNA TGTGCCAGCAGCTTAAGAAGGAGTAGCGAGGGCGAGCAGTTCTTC.

The chain carries TRBV5-4 and TRBJ2-3; D may be TRBD2 (6 bases). V was pared by 5 bases and J by 4 bases, with 14 bases between. CDR3 length: 14 amino acids. In germline, CDR1 is SGHNT, CDR2 YYREEE (reference sequence). The CDR3 sequence is CASSSRREADTQYF. The CDR3 DNA is TGTGCCAGCAGTTCCCGTAGGGAGGCAGATACGCAGTATTTT. The variable domain in full, with the rest retrieved from reference TRBV5-4 and TRBJ2-3, is ETGVTQSPTHLIKTRGQQVTLRCSSQSGHNTVSWYQQALGQGPQFIFQYYREEENGRGNFPPRFSGLQFPNYSSELNVNALELDDSALYLCASSSRREADTQYFGPGTRLTVL.

CDR3 in amino acids: CASSPDINTDTQYF. The CDR3 DNA sequence: TGTGCCAGCAGCCCCGACATTAACACAGATACGCAGTATTTT. The chain has TRBV7-2 and TRBJ2-3; D remains ambiguous. The CDR3 spans 14 residues. Germline V gene lookup returns CDR1 SGHTA and CDR2 FQGNSA. Trimming removed 5 bases from V and 2 bases from J, with 11 bases in between. The full variable domain, rest sourced from reference TRBV7-2 and TRBJ2-3, is GAGVSQSPSNKVTEKGKDVELRCDPISGHTALYWYRQSLGQGLEFLIYFQGNSAPDKSGLPSDRFSAERTGGSVSTLTIQRTQQEDSAVYLCASSPDINTDTQYFGPGTRLTVL.

The V and J genes are TRBV5-5 and TRBJ1-6, with D unclear. Germline lookup yields CDR1 SGHKS and CDR2 YYEKEE (reference sequence). V was trimmed by 6 bases and J by 7 bases, leaving 14 bases between them. This CDR3 has 14 amino acids. The CDR3 region has the DNA TGTGCCAGCAACTCGGGAGGGCCAAATTCACCCCTCCACTTT. Its protein is CASNSGGPNSPLHF.

The CDR3 DNA reads as TGTGCCAGCAGCTTAGGAGTGAGCTCCTACAATGAGCAGTTCTTC. It encodes CASSLGVSSYNEQFF. V is TRBV7-3 and J is TRBJ2-1, with D uncertain. The CDR3 totals 15 residues. V lost 2 bases and J 0 bases, leaving 8 bases between the germline ends. CDR1 is SGHTA and CDR2 is FQGTGA in the germline V gene.